The 21 T cell receptor beta chains reported below all come from one sample, sequenced in a study of shared T cell receptors in the human thymus. The table came from immunoSEQ multiplex PCR; TCRdb's copy has only in-frame clones and leaves some out. The table lists 450,000 to 650,000 clones, approximately 80% of them singletons, with around 0.012% in the top ten. The sample also formed part of further work on human thymus T cells.

Sequences were obtained from thymocytes. The receptors here all came from a boy under three years old with a congenital heart defect.

In this sample, this clone turned up once. The rearrangement uses TRBV6-6 and TRBJ2-7; 14 nucleotides agree with TRBD2. V was pared by 5 bases and J by 5 bases, with 8 bases of the junction left unmatched. The CDR3 extends over 16 amino acids. Looked up from germline, CDR1 is MNHNY and CDR2 is SVGAGI (reference sequence). CDR3 sequence (DNA): TGTGCCAGCAGTGGGGGGACTAGCGGGAGAAAGAACGAGCAGTACTTC. The encoded protein is CASSGGTSGRKNEQYF.

This chain joins TRBV28 and TRBJ1-5; 7 nucleotides align to TRBD1. J was trimmed by 0 bases and V by 2 bases; bases with no gene match: 1. The CDR3 length is 15 residues. Germline assignment: CDR1 MDHEN and CDR2 SYDVKM. The CDR3 DNA reads as TGTGCCAGCAGTTTAGGGACAGCTAGCAATCAGCCCCAGCATTTT. Translation gives CASSLGTASNQPQHF.

Only one count was recorded for this clone. This chain uses TRBV7-8 with TRBJ2-3, with 9 bases identical to TRBD2. V shed 1 base, J shed 1 base, and the junction held 3 bases outside the gene matches. CDR1 is SGHVS and CDR2 is FQNEAQ in the germline V gene. The CDR3 consists of 16 residues. CDR3 amino acids: CASSLGAGGGTDTQYF. The CDR3 DNA is TGTGCCAGCAGCTTAGGTGCGGGAGGGGGCACAGATACGCAGTATTTT.

This chain joins TRBV30 and TRBJ2-2; 10 bases fit TRBD2. From germline, CDR1 is GTSNPN and CDR2 SVGIG (reference sequence). The CDR3 is 17 amino acids. V trimming: 0 bases; J trimming: 3 bases; junction bases outside the gene matches: 7. The CDR3 reads CAWSVKEREGYTGELFF. CDR3 coding DNA: TGTGCCTGGAGTGTCAAAGAGCGGGAGGGATACACCGGGGAGCTGTTTTTT.

The chain carries TRBV10-3 and TRBJ1-1; unclear D gene. V shed 11 bases and J shed 4 bases, with 14 bases lying between them. The V gene's germline CDR1 is ENHRY and CDR2 SYGVKD. The CDR3 runs to 12 residues. This CDR3 is CASAGGGTEAFF. The CDR3, as DNA: TGTGCCTCGGCGGGAGGCGGCACTGAAGCTTTCTTT.

This chain joins TRBV20-1 and TRBJ2-1; no firm D call. This CDR3 contains 11 residues. Germline V gives CDR1 DFQATT, CDR2 SNEGSKA (reference sequence). Trimming took 6 bases from V and 4 from J, leaving 7 bases between them. The CDR3 sequence: CSALGYNEQFF. CDR3 DNA: TGCAGTGCCCTCGGGTACAATGAGCAGTTCTTC.

In DNA, the CDR3 is TGTGCCAGCGCGGTACGCCGCGGGTCCCCCTACGAGCAGTACTTC. Translated: CASAVRRGSPYEQYF. The chain is built from TRBV2 and TRBJ2-7, with D maybe TRBD2 (5 bases). This CDR3 region has 15 residues. From germline, CDR1 is SNHLY and CDR2 FYNNEI. The V end lost 8 bases, the J end lost 2 bases, and 19 bases lay between the germline ends.

In this sample, this clone turned up a few times. The V and J genes are TRBV4-2 and TRBJ2-2; a weak D match, TRBD2 (6 bases). Germline-derived CDR1 and CDR2 are LGHNA and YNFKEQ. V gave up 5 bases and J gave up 1 base, with 11 bases separating them. This CDR3 contains 15 residues. The CDR3 region has the DNA TGTGCCAGCAGCTCTTCCGGGGGGAACACCGGGGAGCTGTTTTTT. Protein: CASSSSGGNTGELFF.

This clone was counted a few times. The chain links TRBV28 to TRBJ2-4; possibly TRBD2 for D (6 bases). CDR3 length: 14 residues. Germline CDR1 reads MDHEN; CDR2 reads SYDVKM. The ends were cut back, 5 bases at V and 2 bases at J, with 10 bases in the middle. CDR3 in amino acids: CASSARGSKNIQYF. CDR3 coding DNA: TGTGCCAGCAGTGCCCGGGGGTCCAAAAACATTCAGTACTTC.

The chain couples TRBV18 to TRBJ2-3; 7 positions match TRBD1. In germline, CDR1 is KGHSH, CDR2 LQKENI. This CDR3 contains 17 residues. V shed 3 bases and J 5 bases; nucleotides not matched to a gene: 14. As DNA, the CDR3 is TGTGCCAGCTCACCTAGGGACAGCCACCATTCCGGAGATACGCAGTATTTT. Translated, it gives CASSPRDSHHSGDTQYF.

The J gene is TRBJ1-2, the V gene TRBV12-5; 8 bases agree with TRBD1. Germline CDR1 LGHNT, CDR2 FRNRAP. With 8 bases clipped from V and 0 bases from J, the junction kept 2 bases outside the gene matches. This CDR3 has 13 amino acids. CDR3 sequence: CASLQGANYGYTF. CDR3 nucleotide sequence: TGTGCTAGTTTACAGGGGGCTAACTATGGCTACACCTTC.

This sequence joins TRBV4-2 and TRBJ2-1, with TRBD2 identical over 9 bases. The CDR3 runs to 15 residues. Trimming removed 3 bases from V and 9 bases from J; junction bases left unmatched: 9. Germline loops: CDR1 LGHNA, CDR2 YNFKEQ. The CDR3 here is CASSHFSGTSTEQFF. The CDR3 nucleotides read TGTGCCAGCAGCCACTTTTCCGGGACTAGCACTGAGCAGTTCTTC.

The rearrangement links TRBV6-5 to TRBJ2-7; TRBD2 might be the D (5 bases). Trimming stripped 5 bases from V and 0 bases from J, with 11 bases between. In germline, CDR1 is MNHEY, CDR2 SVGAGI. The CDR3 spans 14 residues. The CDR3 loop reads CASSPDLTSYEQYF. In nucleotides, the CDR3 is TGTGCCAGCAGTCCGGACTTGACCTCCTACGAGCAGTACTTC.

The chain couples TRBV11-2 to TRBJ2-7; 11 nucleotides line up with TRBD1. The CDR3 extends over 15 amino acids. The ends lost 5 bases at V and 1 base at J; junction bases unmatched: 4. Germline V gene data show CDR1 as SGHAT and CDR2 as FQNNGV. The CDR3 is CASSPGTGGSYEQYF. As DNA, the CDR3 is TGTGCCAGCAGCCCCGGGACAGGGGGTTCCTACGAGCAGTACTTC.

The chain is built from TRBV4-2 and TRBJ1-1; 7 nucleotides align to TRBD1. V gave up 11 bases and J gave up 11 bases; unmatched junction bases: 17. Germline assignment: CDR1 LGHNA and CDR2 YNFKEQ. This CDR3 has 13 amino acids. The CDR3 is CAAAFDRARGAFF. The CDR3, as DNA: TGTGCCGCAGCCTTCGACAGGGCCCGGGGGGCTTTCTTT.

As DNA, the CDR3 is TGTGCCAGCAGCTGTCCGGGACAGGGGGGTGGGGAGCTGTTTTTT. Encoded protein: CASSCPGQGGGELFF. The rearrangement uses TRBV7-3 and TRBJ2-2; 11 bases agree with TRBD1. With V trimmed by 4 bases and J by 8 bases, 6 bases remained unmatched. This CDR3 has 15 amino acids. Germline CDR1 reads SGHTA; CDR2 reads FQGTGA.

V and J are TRBV9 and TRBJ1-2, with 7 nucleotides matching TRBD1. The CDR3 extends over 16 amino acids. Trimming took 0 bases from V and 4 from J; bases not matched to a gene: 9. CDR1 is SGDLS and CDR2 is YYNGEE in the germline V gene. The CDR3 sequence: CASSVDGAGGAYGYTF. CDR3 bases: TGTGCCAGCAGCGTAGATGGGGCAGGGGGAGCCTATGGCTACACCTTC.

The genes are TRBV30 and TRBJ2-5; tentatively, D is TRBD2 (6 bases). Germline CDR1 GTSNPN, CDR2 SVGIG (reference sequence). V was pared by 7 bases and J by 0 bases, with 18 bases between. The CDR3 totals 15 residues. CDR3 in DNA: TGTGCCTACCCTACGAGCGGGCGGTACCAAGAGACCCAGTACTTC. As protein: CAYPTSGRYQETQYF.

V and J are TRBV6-5 and TRBJ2-5; 7 nucleotides align to TRBD2. Trimming cost V 0 bases and J 4 bases; bases outside gene matches: 8. The CDR3 runs 16 residues. CDR1 and CDR2 from the germline V gene are MNHEY and SVGAGI. The CDR3 reads CASSYSSTSVGETQYF. CDR3 in DNA: TGTGCCAGCAGTTACTCGTCTACTAGCGTGGGAGAGACCCAGTACTTC.

V usage is TRBV27 and J usage is TRBJ2-1; 10 nucleotides agree with TRBD2. Germline CDR1 reads MNHEY; CDR2 reads SMNVEV (reference sequence). The J segment lost 1 base and the V segment lost 5 bases, leaving 11 bases of the junction unmatched. The CDR3 sequence is 18 residues long. CDR3: CASSKERPSGSSYNEQFF. CDR3 coding DNA: TGTGCCAGCAGTAAAGAAAGACCTAGCGGGAGTTCCTACAATGAGCAGTTCTTC.

The chain recombines TRBV27 with TRBJ2-5; 11 bases align to TRBD2. The germline V gene encodes CDR1 MNHEY and CDR2 SMNVEV (reference sequence). The CDR3 has 21 residues. V dropped 7 bases and J dropped 2; count of bases not matched to a gene: 24. CDR3 sequence (DNA): TGTGCCAGCAAAATCGGGCCCCGAGGGCACGGTAGCGGGAGGGAACAAGAGACCCAGTACTTC. Translation gives CASKIGPRGHGSGREQETQYF.